A selection of T cell receptor beta chains follows, all from one sample in a study of cytomegalovirus exposure and HLA in healthy donors. Sequenced by immunoSEQ multiplex PCR; TCRdb stores in-frame clones only, minus some. This table has around 99,000 clones, 81% appearing once. The sequenced sample consisted of PBMCs. The receptors were gathered from a man aged 25 to 40 in good health and CMV-seronegative. Each CDR3 is given with its conserved first and last residue. The D gene is left open where the match is weak. The size field is filled for only some rows; it gives once, few, many or a size class.

d_gene: TRBD1
abundance: -
j_gene: TRBJ2-5
v_gene: TRBV19
CDR3aa: CASSNRGQGETQYF
CDR3nt: TGTGCCAGTAGTAACAGGGGCCAAGGGGAGACCCAGTACTTC

d_gene: -
abundance: -
j_gene: TRBJ1-2
v_gene: TRBV11-2
CDR3aa: CASSLGETKGYTF
CDR3nt: TGTGCCAGCAGCTTAGGCGAAACCAAAGGCTACACCTTC

d_gene: TRBD1
abundance: -
j_gene: TRBJ1-4
v_gene: TRBV7-9
CDR3aa: CASSLTGQLNEKLFF
CDR3nt: TGTGCCAGCAGCCTAACGGGACAGCTTAATGAAAAACTGTTTTTT

d_gene: -
abundance: -
j_gene: TRBJ1-1
v_gene: TRBV21-1
CDR3aa: CAGPHLSRGAFF
CDR3nt: TGTGCCGGCCCCCACCTGTCCAGGGGGGCTTTCTTT

d_gene: TRBD2
abundance: -
j_gene: TRBJ2-7
v_gene: TRBV6-1
CDR3aa: CASSDQELATSEQYF
CDR3nt: TGTGCCAGCAGTGACCAGGAACTAGCGACTTCCGAGCAGTACTTC

d_gene: -
abundance: few
j_gene: TRBJ2-1
v_gene: TRBV9
CDR3aa: CASSAEGDYIDEQFF
CDR3nt: TGTGCCAGCAGCGCCGAGGGGGACTATATCGATGAGCAGTTCTTC

d_gene: -
abundance: -
j_gene: TRBJ2-2
v_gene: TRBV5-4
CDR3aa: CASSPPAGELFF
CDR3nt: TGTGCCAGCAGCCCCCCCGCCGGGGAGCTGTTTTTT

d_gene: TRBD1
abundance: -
j_gene: TRBJ2-7
v_gene: TRBV7-8
CDR3aa: CASSLRDSSYEQYF
CDR3nt: TGTGCCAGCAGCTTAAGGGACAGCTCCTACGAGCAGTACTTC

d_gene: TRBD1
abundance: medium-sized
j_gene: TRBJ1-4
v_gene: TRBV4-2
CDR3aa: CASSQETGGGEKLFF
CDR3nt: TGTGCCAGCAGCCAAGAGACAGGGGGCGGAGAAAAACTGTTTTTT

d_gene: -
abundance: few
j_gene: TRBJ1-1
v_gene: TRBV7-9
CDR3aa: CASSSPVWSGKNTEAFF
CDR3nt: TGTGCCAGCAGCTCCCCGGTGTGGTCAGGAAAGAACACTGAAGCTTTCTTT

d_gene: TRBD2
abundance: -
j_gene: TRBJ2-1
v_gene: TRBV6-4
CDR3aa: CASSVLAGGGNEQFF
CDR3nt: TGTGCCAGCAGTGTCTTAGCGGGGGGTGGCAATGAGCAGTTCTTC

d_gene: -
abundance: -
j_gene: TRBJ2-2
v_gene: TRBV29-1
CDR3aa: CSVAGPYGELFF
CDR3nt: TGCAGCGTTGCAGGGCCGTATGGGGAGCTGTTTTTT

d_gene: -
abundance: -
j_gene: TRBJ1-2
v_gene: TRBV2
CDR3aa: CASSELGGYTF
CDR3nt: TGTGCCAGCAGTGAACTCGGGGGCTACACCTTC

d_gene: TRBD2
abundance: -
j_gene: TRBJ2-1
v_gene: TRBV6-5
CDR3aa: CASSGSSGSAQEQFF
CDR3nt: TGTGCCAGCAGTGGCTCTAGCGGGAGTGCTCAAGAGCAGTTCTTC

d_gene: TRBD2
abundance: once
j_gene: TRBJ2-7
v_gene: TRBV4-2
CDR3aa: CASSPSTGGVRFDF
CDR3nt: TGTGCCAGCAGCCCCTCTACGGGGGGAGTACGTTTTGACTTC

d_gene: -
abundance: -
j_gene: TRBJ1-2
v_gene: TRBV30
CDR3aa: CAHSRRILNYGYTF
CDR3nt: TGTGCCCACAGCAGACGGATTCTAAACTATGGCTACACCTTC

d_gene: -
abundance: -
j_gene: TRBJ1-1
v_gene: TRBV20-1
CDR3aa: CSAWGGTEAFF
CDR3nt: TGCAGTGCCTGGGGGGGGACTGAAGCTTTCTTT

d_gene: -
abundance: -
j_gene: TRBJ1-1
v_gene: TRBV7-8
CDR3aa: CASRWSGETEAFF
CDR3nt: TGTGCCAGCAGGTGGAGCGGGGAGACTGAAGCTTTCTTT

d_gene: TRBD1
abundance: -
j_gene: TRBJ1-1
v_gene: TRBV4-1
CDR3aa: CASSRDGQGDVEAFF
CDR3nt: TGCGCCAGCAGCCGCGATGGACAGGGGGATGTTGAAGCTTTCTTT

d_gene: -
abundance: -
j_gene: TRBJ2-7
v_gene: TRBV5-1
CDR3aa: CASTPGDLQSSYEQYF
CDR3nt: TGCGCCAGCACCCCGGGGGACCTCCAGAGCTCCTACGAGCAGTACTTC

d_gene: -
abundance: -
j_gene: TRBJ1-5
v_gene: TRBV6-5
CDR3aa: CASRTDRNSNQPQHF
CDR3nt: TGTGCCAGCAGAACGGACAGAAATAGCAATCAGCCCCAGCATTTT

d_gene: -
abundance: -
j_gene: TRBJ2-3
v_gene: TRBV5-1
CDR3aa: CASSLEGGSTDTQYF
CDR3nt: TGCGCCAGCAGCTTAGAGGGCGGTAGCACAGATACGCAGTATTTT

d_gene: -
abundance: -
j_gene: TRBJ1-1
v_gene: TRBV30
CDR3aa: CAWFGQSNTEAFF
CDR3nt: TGTGCCTGGTTTGGACAGAGTAACACTGAAGCTTTCTTT

d_gene: TRBD1
abundance: -
j_gene: TRBJ2-2
v_gene: TRBV6-5
CDR3aa: CASSRDRINTGELFF
CDR3nt: TGTGCCAGCAGCCGGGACAGGATTAACACCGGGGAGCTGTTTTTT

d_gene: -
abundance: -
j_gene: TRBJ2-2
v_gene: TRBV11-2
CDR3aa: CASSFGVTGELFF
CDR3nt: TGTGCCAGCAGCTTCGGGGTCACCGGGGAGCTGTTTTTT

d_gene: -
abundance: -
j_gene: TRBJ1-5
v_gene: TRBV28
CDR3aa: CASSPSGDRQPQHF
CDR3nt: TGTGCCAGCAGTCCTTCGGGGGATCGGCAGCCCCAGCATTTT

d_gene: -
abundance: -
j_gene: TRBJ1-5
v_gene: TRBV30
CDR3aa: CAWSPTLGGNQPQHF
CDR3nt: TGTGCCTGGAGTCCCACTTTAGGGGGCAATCAGCCCCAGCATTTT

d_gene: TRBD2
abundance: few
j_gene: TRBJ2-1
v_gene: TRBV6-4
CDR3aa: CASSDDGGGYNEQFF
CDR3nt: TGTGCCAGCAGTGACGATGGGGGAGGGTACAATGAGCAGTTCTTC

d_gene: -
abundance: -
j_gene: TRBJ1-5
v_gene: TRBV28
CDR3aa: CASIGAGPQPQHF
CDR3nt: TGTGCCAGCATCGGAGCGGGGCCACAGCCCCAGCATTTT

d_gene: TRBD2
abundance: -
j_gene: TRBJ2-1
v_gene: TRBV6-4
CDR3aa: CASSDTSGTYNEQFF
CDR3nt: TGTGCCAGCAGTGACACTAGCGGAACCTACAATGAGCAGTTCTTC

d_gene: -
abundance: -
j_gene: TRBJ2-7
v_gene: TRBV7-6
CDR3aa: CASSLGQGIFYEQYF
CDR3nt: TGTGCCAGCAGCTTAGGGCAGGGTATATTCTACGAGCAGTACTTC

d_gene: TRBD1
abundance: -
j_gene: TRBJ1-2
v_gene: TRBV5-1
CDR3aa: CASSLVGRGQSGYTF
CDR3nt: TGCGCCAGCAGCTTGGTGGGCAGGGGGCAGAGTGGCTACACCTTC

d_gene: -
abundance: -
j_gene: TRBJ2-7
v_gene: TRBV5-6
CDR3aa: CASSLGGREQYF
CDR3nt: TGTGCCAGCAGCTTGGGAGGGAGGGAGCAGTACTTC

d_gene: -
abundance: -
j_gene: TRBJ1-5
v_gene: TRBV6-1
CDR3aa: CASSEFSGRGDQPQHF
CDR3nt: TGTGCCAGCAGTGAATTCTCGGGCCGCGGGGATCAGCCCCAGCATTTT

d_gene: TRBD1
abundance: once
j_gene: TRBJ1-2
v_gene: TRBV20-1
CDR3aa: CSATGGDGYTF
CDR3nt: TGCAGTGCTACAGGGGGCGATGGCTACACCTTC

d_gene: TRBD1
abundance: few
j_gene: TRBJ1-5
v_gene: TRBV30
CDR3aa: CAYRSRDSYNQPQHF
CDR3nt: TGTGCCTACAGAAGCCGGGACAGCTACAATCAGCCCCAGCATTTT

d_gene: TRBD2
abundance: -
j_gene: TRBJ2-7
v_gene: TRBV6-5
CDR3aa: CASRMGGVNEQYF
CDR3nt: TGTGCCAGCAGGATGGGGGGGGTAAACGAGCAGTACTTC

d_gene: -
abundance: -
j_gene: TRBJ1-6
v_gene: TRBV7-3
CDR3aa: CVSSSGHTGPLHF
CDR3nt: TGTGTCAGCAGCTCGGGACACACCGGGCCCCTCCACTTT

d_gene: -
abundance: -
j_gene: TRBJ2-7
v_gene: TRBV7-2
CDR3aa: CASSFRGTYEQYF
CDR3nt: TGTGCCAGCAGCTTCCGGGGAACCTACGAGCAGTACTTC

d_gene: TRBD1
abundance: -
j_gene: TRBJ1-6
v_gene: TRBV30
CDR3aa: CAWSPRDRRYNSPLHF
CDR3nt: TGTGCCTGGAGTCCTCGGGACAGGAGATATAATTCACCCCTCCACTTT

d_gene: TRBD1
abundance: -
j_gene: TRBJ2-2
v_gene: TRBV6-5
CDR3aa: CASSFWTGTGELFF
CDR3nt: TGTGCCAGCAGCTTCTGGACAGGCACCGGGGAGCTGTTTTTT

d_gene: TRBD1
abundance: -
j_gene: TRBJ2-6
v_gene: TRBV5-1
CDR3aa: CASSSGQGTGANVLTF
CDR3nt: TGCGCCAGCAGCAGCGGACAGGGGACTGGGGCCAACGTCCTGACTTTC

d_gene: -
abundance: -
j_gene: TRBJ2-7
v_gene: TRBV14
CDR3aa: CASSHGWGPDYEQYF
CDR3nt: TGTGCCAGCAGCCATGGCTGGGGGCCTGACTACGAGCAGTACTTC

d_gene: TRBD1
abundance: once
j_gene: TRBJ2-7
v_gene: TRBV9
CDR3aa: CASSGYGQGYEQYF
CDR3nt: TGTGCCAGCAGCGGATATGGACAGGGGTACGAGCAGTACTTC

d_gene: TRBD2
abundance: -
j_gene: TRBJ2-7
v_gene: TRBV5-1
CDR3aa: CASSWAGGRYEQYF
CDR3nt: TGCGCCAGCAGCTGGGCGGGAGGGCGGTACGAGCAGTACTTC

d_gene: TRBD2
abundance: -
j_gene: TRBJ2-7
v_gene: TRBV6-5
CDR3aa: CASSYDIGGTREQYF
CDR3nt: TGTGCCAGCAGTTACGATATCGGGGGGACGCGCGAGCAGTACTTC